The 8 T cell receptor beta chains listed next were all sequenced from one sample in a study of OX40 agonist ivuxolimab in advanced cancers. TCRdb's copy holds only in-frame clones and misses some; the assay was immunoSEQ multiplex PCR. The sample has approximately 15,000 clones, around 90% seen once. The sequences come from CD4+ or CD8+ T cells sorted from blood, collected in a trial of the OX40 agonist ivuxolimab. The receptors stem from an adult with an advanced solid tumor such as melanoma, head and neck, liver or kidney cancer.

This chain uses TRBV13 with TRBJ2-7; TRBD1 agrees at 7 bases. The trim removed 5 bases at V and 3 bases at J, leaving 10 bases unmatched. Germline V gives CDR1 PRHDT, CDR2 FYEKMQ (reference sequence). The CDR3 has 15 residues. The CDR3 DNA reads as TGTGCCAGCAGCACGGCCGGGACAGATCGCTACGAGCAGTACTTC. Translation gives CASSTAGTDRYEQYF.

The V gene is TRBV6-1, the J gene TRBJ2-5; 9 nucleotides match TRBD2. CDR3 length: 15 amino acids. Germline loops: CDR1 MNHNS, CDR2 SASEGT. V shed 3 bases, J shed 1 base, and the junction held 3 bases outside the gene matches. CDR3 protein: CASSELAGSQETQYF. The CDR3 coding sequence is TGTGCCAGCAGTGAGCTAGCGGGGTCCCAAGAGACCCAGTACTTC.

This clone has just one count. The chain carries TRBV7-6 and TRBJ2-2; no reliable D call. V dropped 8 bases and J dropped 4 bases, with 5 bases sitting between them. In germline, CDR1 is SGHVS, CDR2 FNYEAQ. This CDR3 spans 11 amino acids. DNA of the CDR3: TGTGCCAGCCGGAGCACCGGGGAGCTGTTTTTT. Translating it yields CASRSTGELFF. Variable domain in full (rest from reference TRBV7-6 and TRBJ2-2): GAGVSQSPRYKVTKRGQDVALRCDPISGHVSLYWYRQALGQGPEFLTYFNYEAQQDKSGLPNDRFSAERPEGSISTLTIQRTEQRDSAMYRCASRSTGELFFGEGSRLTVL.

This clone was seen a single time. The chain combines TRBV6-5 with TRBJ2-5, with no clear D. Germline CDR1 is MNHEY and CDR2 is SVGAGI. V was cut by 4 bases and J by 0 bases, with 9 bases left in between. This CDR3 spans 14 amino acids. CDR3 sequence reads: CASSFTPYQETQYF. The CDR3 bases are TGTGCCAGCAGTTTTACACCGTACCAAGAGACCCAGTACTTC.

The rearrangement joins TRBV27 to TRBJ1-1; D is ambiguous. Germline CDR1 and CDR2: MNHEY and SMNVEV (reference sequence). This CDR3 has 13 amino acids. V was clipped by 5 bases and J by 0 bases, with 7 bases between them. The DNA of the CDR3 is TGTGCCAGCAGTCCCCAGATGAACACTGAAGCTTTCTTT. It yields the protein CASSPQMNTEAFF.

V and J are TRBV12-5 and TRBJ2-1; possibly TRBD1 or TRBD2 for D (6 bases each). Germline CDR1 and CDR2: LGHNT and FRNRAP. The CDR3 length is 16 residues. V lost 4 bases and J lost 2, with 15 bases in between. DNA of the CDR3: TGTGCTAGTGGTTCCTCCGAGAGGGGGGCCTACAATGAGCAGTTCTTC. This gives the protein CASGSSERGAYNEQFF.

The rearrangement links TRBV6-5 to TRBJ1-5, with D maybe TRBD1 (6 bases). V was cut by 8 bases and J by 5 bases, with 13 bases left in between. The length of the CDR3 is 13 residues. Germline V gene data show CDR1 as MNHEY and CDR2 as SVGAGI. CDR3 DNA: TGTGCCAGCGGATACAGGGATCATCAGCCCCAGCATTTT. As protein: CASGYRDHQPQHF.

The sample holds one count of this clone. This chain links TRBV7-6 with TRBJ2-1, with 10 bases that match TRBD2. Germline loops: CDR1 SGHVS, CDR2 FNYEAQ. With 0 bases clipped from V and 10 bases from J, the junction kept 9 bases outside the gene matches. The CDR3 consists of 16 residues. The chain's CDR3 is CASSLAAASGSIEQFF. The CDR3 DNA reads TGTGCCAGCAGCTTAGCTGCGGCTAGCGGGAGCATCGAGCAGTTCTTC.